Each of the 32 T cell receptor beta chains below was sequenced from the same sample in a study of blood T cell repertoires in COVID-19. Assay used: immunoSEQ multiplex PCR; TCRdb lists only in-frame clones, some missing. The profile shows 100,000 to 150,000 clones, 84% of them singletons. The sequenced material came from peripheral blood. These receptor sequences come from a woman of 80 years or more with acute or convalescent COVID-19.

V usage is TRBV19 and J usage is TRBJ2-1, with TRBD1 identical over 9 bases. Losses at the gene ends were 5 bases for V and 9 bases for J; bases not matched to a gene: 8. Germline CDR1 LNHDA, CDR2 SQIVND (reference sequence). This CDR3 is 14 amino acids long. The CDR3 here is CASSSRTGDGEQFF. The CDR3 DNA follows: TGTGCCAGTAGTTCCCGGACAGGGGATGGTGAGCAGTTCTTC.

The J gene is TRBJ2-3, the V gene TRBV10-1; 9 bases are a match to TRBD1. Germline loops: CDR1 WNHNN, CDR2 SYGVQD (reference sequence). After removal of 4 bases from V and 8 bases from J, the junction contained 10 bases not matched to a gene. The CDR3 is 15 amino acids. The CDR3 DNA reads as TGCGCCAGCAGTGCGGGGACAGGGACGTGGACTACGCAGTATTTT. It is translated as CASSAGTGTWTTQYF.

This sequence joins TRBV29-1 and TRBJ2-3; D might be TRBD1 (6 bases). The V and J ends lost 7 bases and 2 bases respectively, with 16 bases between them. CDR1 and CDR2 (germline): SQVTM, ANQGSEA. This CDR3 is 14 amino acids long. CDR3 amino acids: CSAAQGSNTDTQYF. CDR3 sequence (DNA): TGCAGCGCCGCCCAGGGGTCGAACACAGATACGCAGTATTTT.

The chain's CDR3 is CASGDDRGIQPQHF. The CDR3 coding sequence is TGTGCTAGTGGTGATGACAGGGGAATACAGCCCCAGCATTTT. V gene TRBV12-5 combines with J gene TRBJ1-5; 8 bases align to TRBD1. The CDR3 loop spans 14 amino acids. The J segment lost 7 bases and the V segment lost 5 bases, leaving 7 bases of the junction unmatched. CDR1 LGHNT and CDR2 FRNRAP come from the germline V gene. Full variable domain (outside the CDR3, taken from reference TRBV12-5 and TRBJ1-5): DARVTQTPRHKVTEMGQEVTMRCQPILGHNTVFWYRQTMMQGLELLAYFRNRAPLDDSGMPKDRFSAEMPDATLATLKIQPSEPRDSAVYFCASGDDRGIQPQHFGDGTRLSIL.

The rearrangement uses TRBV3-1 (or the pseudogene TRBV3-2) and TRBJ2-1; TRBD2 matches 8 bases. V lost 4 bases and J lost 7; bases outside the gene matches: 9. From germline, CDR1 is LGHDT and CDR2 YNNKEL (reference sequence). The CDR3 contains 15 residues. CDR3: CASSPPRGGENEQFF. The DNA of the CDR3 is TGTGCCAGCAGCCCCCCCCGGGGGGGGGAGAATGAGCAGTTCTTC.

This chain connects TRBV2 to TRBJ2-1; perhaps TRBD2 as D (5 bases). The germline CDR1 and CDR2 sequences are SNHLY and FYNNEI. This CDR3 spans 12 amino acids. V lost 11 bases and J lost 6, with 14 bases in between. The CDR3 nucleotides read TGTGCCTCGAGCTTGAGCGGCAATGAGCAGTTCTTC. Its translation is CASSLSGNEQFF.

The V gene is TRBV30, the J gene TRBJ1-5, with D perhaps matching TRBD1 (5 bases). V lost 0 bases and J 5 bases, leaving 14 bases between the germline ends. CDR1 and CDR2 from the germline V gene are GTSNPN and SVGIG (reference sequence). CDR3 length: 15 residues. The CDR3 region is CAWSVGRQGDQPQHF. CDR3 nucleotides: TGTGCCTGGAGTGTAGGCAGGCAAGGGGATCAGCCCCAGCATTTT.

The rearrangement links TRBV13 to TRBJ2-1, with 8 bases identical to TRBD1. The germline CDR1 and CDR2 sequences are PRHDT and FYEKMQ (reference sequence). V lost 3 bases and J lost 2; bases outside the gene matches: 3. The CDR3 has 15 amino acids. In DNA, the CDR3 is TGTGCCAGCAGCTTTGACAGGGGACCCTACAATGAGCAGTTCTTC. Its protein product is CASSFDRGPYNEQFF.

This rearrangement joins TRBV7-2 to TRBJ2-7; D remains ambiguous. The CDR3 spans 12 residues. Looked up from germline, CDR1 is SGHTA and CDR2 is FQGNSA. Trimming left V 3 bases short and J 0 bases short, with 3 bases between. The CDR3 nucleotides are TGTGCCAGCAGCTTCAGCTCCTACGAGCAGTACTTC. It translates to CASSFSSYEQYF.

The genes are TRBV2 and TRBJ1-1, with D hard to call. Germline V lookup: CDR1 SNHLY, CDR2 FYNNEI. This CDR3 region has 14 residues. V lost 4 bases and J lost 1, with 10 bases in between. The CDR3 here is CASSALTANTEAFF. CDR3 in DNA: TGTGCCAGCAGTGCCTTAACAGCGAACACTGAAGCTTTCTTT.

The sample holds one count of this clone. The rearrangement joins TRBV4-3 to TRBJ2-5; 11 bases are shared with TRBD2. Germline CDR1 and CDR2: LGHNA and YSLEER. V shed 0 bases and J 3 bases; nucleotides not matched to a gene: 18. The CDR3 spans 21 residues. In DNA form, the CDR3 reads TGCGCCAGCAGCCAAGATCCACCTTTCAGCCTAGCGGGAGGAGGGGAAGAGACCCAGTACTTC. It encodes CASSQDPPFSLAGGGEETQYF.

The gene calls are TRBV7-6 and TRBJ2-3; 8 nucleotides match TRBD1. Germline values: CDR1 SGHVS, CDR2 FNYEAQ. V dropped 0 bases and J dropped 4; count of bases not matched to a gene: 6. The CDR3 is made up of 16 amino acids. CDR3 sequence: CASSLAPSGGSDTQYF. CDR3 coding DNA: TGTGCCAGCAGCTTAGCGCCGTCAGGGGGCTCAGATACGCAGTATTTT.

As for this clone: The sample carries other DNA sequences with the same CDR3. The gene calls are TRBV19 and TRBJ1-1, with 9 bases identical to TRBD1. With V trimmed by 6 bases and J by 1 base, 6 bases remained unmatched. This CDR3 is 15 amino acids long. Germline CDR1 LNHDA, CDR2 SQIVND (reference sequence). CDR3 in DNA: TGTGCCAGTAGGGGCCGGGACAGGGAGAACACTGAAGCTTTCTTT. Protein: CASRGRDRENTEAFF. Full variable domain (missing parts from reference TRBV19 and TRBJ1-1): DGGITQSPKYLFRKEGQNVTLSCEQNLNHDAMYWYRQDPGQGLRLIYYSQIVNDFQKGDIAEGYSVSREKKESFPLTVTSAQKNPTAFYLCASRGRDRENTEAFFGQGTRLTVV.

This clone has a single count. V usage is TRBV2 and J usage is TRBJ2-5, with D maybe TRBD2 (5 bases). Germline assignment: CDR1 SNHLY and CDR2 FYNNEI. This CDR3 spans 16 amino acids. The V end lost 6 bases, the J end lost 5 bases, and 22 bases lay between the germline ends. The CDR3 loop reads CASSAPPRESRETQYF. CDR3 nucleotide sequence: TGTGCCAGCAGCGCCCCCCCGAGGGAGAGTCGGGAGACCCAGTACTTC.

The J gene is TRBJ1-1, the V gene TRBV18; possible D gene TRBD1, 6 bases. This CDR3 contains 12 residues. Trimming took off 6 bases at V and 6 bases at J, with 11 bases between the two ends. Germline V gives CDR1 KGHSH, CDR2 LQKENI. The CDR3 here is CASSPRGAEAFF. Here the CDR3 DNA reads TGTGCCAGCTCCCCCAGGGGTGCTGAAGCTTTCTTT.

This clone was seen a single time. In DNA, the CDR3 is TGTGCCAGTGGAACAGGTTGGAGTGAAAAACTGTTTTTT. Translated, it gives CASGTGWSEKLFF. The chain has TRBV19 and TRBJ1-4; possible D gene TRBD1, 5 bases. Germline loops: CDR1 LNHDA, CDR2 SQIVND (reference sequence). With 8 bases removed from V and 7 bases from J, the gap between germline ends came to 14 bases. The CDR3 has 13 amino acids. The full variable domain, with the rest looked up from reference TRBV19 and TRBJ1-4, is DGGITQSPKYLFRKEGQNVTLSCEQNLNHDAMYWYRQDPGQGLRLIYYSQIVNDFQKGDIAEGYSVSREKKESFPLTVTSAQKNPTAFYLCASGTGWSEKLFFGSGTQLSVL.

The chain couples TRBV4-3 to TRBJ2-2, with TRBD2 matching 7 bases. Germline assignment: CDR1 LGHNA and CDR2 YSLEER. The CDR3 has 16 amino acids. The junction had 5 bases not matched to a gene; V was cut back by 1 base and J by 3 bases. The CDR3 here is CASSQAGGSDTGELFF. The CDR3 DNA reads TGCGCCAGCAGCCAAGCGGGAGGATCCGACACCGGGGAGCTGTTTTTT.

The table lists this clone with a count of one. J is TRBJ2-2 and V is TRBV24-1; maybe TRBD1 (6 bases). Between the trimmed V and J ends, which lost 3 bases and 8 bases, there was a span of 15 bases. The CDR3 length is 15 residues. The germline V gene has CDR1 KGHDR and CDR2 SFDVKD. The CDR3, as DNA: TGTGCCACCAGTGATATGGACAGCCCTGGGGGGGAGCTGTTTTTT. Its protein is CATSDMDSPGGELFF.

CDR3 amino acids: CASREDRGPNTGELFF. Written as DNA, the CDR3 is TGTGCCAGCAGGGAAGACAGGGGGCCGAACACCGGGGAGCTGTTTTTT. This chain uses TRBV13 with TRBJ2-2; 10 bases match TRBD1. The CDR3 sequence is 16 residues long. Germline V gene sequence: CDR1 PRHDT, CDR2 FYEKMQ (reference sequence). J gave up 0 bases and V 6 bases, and 4 bases lay outside the gene matches.

J is TRBJ1-1 and V is TRBV29-1, with D uncertain. The germline V and J ends were trimmed by 6 bases and 1 base, with 12 bases remaining between them. Germline CDR1 is SQVTM and CDR2 is ANQGSEA. There are 13 residues in the CDR3. Here the CDR3 reads CSVGMRGNTEAFF. In nucleotides, the CDR3 is TGCAGCGTGGGTATGCGGGGGAACACTGAAGCTTTCTTT.

The chain employs TRBV19 and TRBJ1-4, with TRBD1 matching over 7 bases. CDR1 and CDR2 from the germline V gene are LNHDA and SQIVND (reference sequence). The V gene end was trimmed by 3 bases and the J gene end by 8 bases; junction bases not matched to a gene: 6. This CDR3 is built from 14 residues. CDR3: CASSILRGEEKLFF. The CDR3 DNA reads TGTGCCAGTAGTATCCTCAGGGGGGAGGAAAAACTGTTTTTT.

The rearrangement uses TRBV27 and TRBJ1-6, with 8 bases aligning to TRBD1. CDR3 length: 15 amino acids. CDR1 and CDR2 from the germline V gene are MNHEY and SMNVEV (reference sequence). With V trimmed by 4 bases and J by 10 bases, 9 bases remained unmatched. The CDR3 region has the DNA TGTGCCAGCAGTTCACGGACAGGGAGTGGGTCACCCCTCCACTTT. It codes for CASSSRTGSGSPLHF.

The chain links TRBV7-9 to TRBJ2-5; TRBD2 might be the D (5 bases). The germline CDR1 and CDR2 sequences are SEHNR and FQNEAQ (reference sequence). V was trimmed by 3 bases and J by 4 bases, leaving 21 bases between them. This CDR3 comprises 17 residues. CDR3 sequence: CASSFGYLGLEGETQYF. CDR3 nucleotide sequence: TGTGCCAGCAGCTTTGGATACCTGGGCCTAGAGGGAGAGACCCAGTACTTC.

The chain uses TRBV27 and TRBJ2-1; 10 positions agree with TRBD1. Germline trimming cut 4 bases from V and 4 bases from J; bases unmatched to any gene: 7. The CDR3 extends over 16 amino acids. Per germline, CDR1 MNHEY and CDR2 SMNVEV (reference sequence). The chain's CDR3 is CASSSGQGLSYNEQFF. The CDR3 DNA sequence: TGTGCCAGCAGTTCGGGACAGGGGTTATCGTACAATGAGCAGTTCTTC.

Comment on this clone: The junction departs from the called germline gene at one end, perhaps through a read error. This chain connects TRBV6-5 to TRBJ1-1; D not certain. This CDR3 region has 15 residues. CDR1 MNHEY and CDR2 SVGAGI come from the germline V gene. The DNA for the CDR3 is TGTGCCAGCAGTGACTCGCCCAGAATGAACACTGAAGCTTTCTTT. Its protein is CASSDSPRMNTEAFF.

The gene calls are TRBV11-2 and TRBJ1-1, with 7 bases lining up with TRBD1. The length of the CDR3 is 16 residues. The V segment lost 5 bases and the J segment 5 bases; nucleotides outside the gene matches: 14. CDR1 is SGHAT, CDR2 FQNNGV, per germline. The CDR3 DNA reads as TGTGCCAGCAGCCCCCTCGGGGCACAGGGGAGGACTGAAGCTTTCTTT. Amino acid sequence: CASSPLGAQGRTEAFF. The full variable domain, its missing parts supplied by reference TRBV11-2 and TRBJ1-1, is EAGVAQSPRYKIIEKRQSVAFWCNPISGHATLYWYQQILGQGPKLLIQFQNNGVVDDSQLPKDRFSAERLKGVDSTLKIQPAKLEDSAVYLCASSPLGAQGRTEAFFGQGTRLTVV.

This clone showed up just a few times. V usage is TRBV14 and J usage is TRBJ2-1; D possibly corresponds to TRBD1 (6 bases). This CDR3 is built from 18 residues. V dropped 0 bases and J dropped 4 bases, with 19 bases sitting between them. Germline V gives CDR1 SGHDN, CDR2 FVKESK. CDR3 DNA sequence: TGTGCCAGCAGCCAAGATCGGGTCAACCGGGACATATACAATGAGCAGTTCTTC. As protein: CASSQDRVNRDIYNEQFF.

The chain is built from TRBV6-5 and TRBJ1-3; D is ambiguous. CDR3 size: 13 residues. V gave up 6 bases and J gave up 4 bases, with 10 bases separating them. Germline CDR1 reads MNHEY; CDR2 reads SVGAGI. The CDR3 loop reads CASRTPGGNTIYF. The CDR3 DNA sequence: TGTGCCAGCAGAACCCCAGGAGGAAACACCATATATTTT.

This chain joins TRBV7-6 and TRBJ2-1, with D maybe TRBD2 (7 bases). Trimming shortened V by 1 base and J by 7 bases, and 17 bases separated the two germline ends. Per germline, CDR1 SGHVS and CDR2 FNYEAQ. There are 16 residues in the CDR3. The CDR3 loop reads CASSLDLGRGQNEQFF. DNA for the CDR3: TGTGCCAGCAGCTTAGATCTTGGGCGGGGGCAGAATGAGCAGTTCTTC.

This chain uses TRBV2 with TRBJ1-2; 10 bases align to TRBD1. This CDR3 is built from 16 residues. J was trimmed by 0 bases and V by 4 bases; bases with no gene match: 5. The germline gives CDR1 SNHLY, CDR2 FYNNEI. CDR3 sequence (DNA): TGTGCCAGCAGTGCCTTTGGACAGGGGGCTAACTATGGCTACACCTTC. This codes for CASSAFGQGANYGYTF.

The genes are TRBV5-1 and TRBJ2-4, with D hard to call. CDR3 length: 15 amino acids. Germline CDR1 is SGHRS and CDR2 is YFSETQ. Trimming cost V 0 bases and J 2 bases, with 9 bases left between them. The CDR3 DNA is TGCGCCAGCAGCTTGGATGTGTCTTCCAAAAACATTCAGTACTTC. It is translated as CASSLDVSSKNIQYF.

The chain couples TRBV11-2 to TRBJ1-1; 8 bases agree with TRBD1. The length of the CDR3 is 16 residues. The V segment lost 4 bases and the J segment 8 bases; nucleotides outside the gene matches: 15. Germline V lookup: CDR1 SGHAT, CDR2 FQNNGV. The CDR3 DNA reads TGTGCCAGCAGCTCCCTCCCCCAGGGGGCAAAGGTAGAAGCTTTCTTT. It specifies CASSSLPQGAKVEAFF. Variable domain in full (rest from reference TRBV11-2 and TRBJ1-1): EAGVAQSPRYKIIEKRQSVAFWCNPISGHATLYWYQQILGQGPKLLIQFQNNGVVDDSQLPKDRFSAERLKGVDSTLKIQPAKLEDSAVYLCASSSLPQGAKVEAFFGQGTRLTVV.